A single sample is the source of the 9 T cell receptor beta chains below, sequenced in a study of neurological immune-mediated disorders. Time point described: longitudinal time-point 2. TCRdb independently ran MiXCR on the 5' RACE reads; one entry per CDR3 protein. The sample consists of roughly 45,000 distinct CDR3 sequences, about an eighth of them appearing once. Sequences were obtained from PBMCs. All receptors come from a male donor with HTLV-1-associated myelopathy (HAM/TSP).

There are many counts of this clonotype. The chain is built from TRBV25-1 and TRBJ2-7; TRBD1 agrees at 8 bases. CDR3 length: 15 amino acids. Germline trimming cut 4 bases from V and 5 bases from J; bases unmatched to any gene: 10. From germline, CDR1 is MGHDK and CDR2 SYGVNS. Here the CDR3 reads CASSGDPDRANEQYF. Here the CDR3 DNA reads TGTGCCAGCAGTGGGGACCCGGACAGGGCCAACGAGCAGTACTTC.

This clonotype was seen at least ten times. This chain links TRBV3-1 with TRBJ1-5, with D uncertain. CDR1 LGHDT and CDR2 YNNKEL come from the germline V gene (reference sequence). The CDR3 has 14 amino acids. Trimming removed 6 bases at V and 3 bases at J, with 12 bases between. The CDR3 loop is CASRPSGANQPQHF. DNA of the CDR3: TGTGCCAGCAGGCCCTCGGGAGCCAATCAGCCCCAGCATTTT.

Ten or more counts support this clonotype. CDR3 sequence (DNA): TGCAGTGCTAGAGTCTTGCGGGGACAGCCCCAGCATTTT. Protein: CSARVLRGQPQHF. The V call is TRBV20-1, the J call TRBJ1-5; D remains unclear. The CDR3 is 13 residues long. The V gene's germline CDR1 is DFQATT and CDR2 SNEGSKA (reference sequence). Trimming took 1 base from V and 7 from J, leaving 11 bases between them.

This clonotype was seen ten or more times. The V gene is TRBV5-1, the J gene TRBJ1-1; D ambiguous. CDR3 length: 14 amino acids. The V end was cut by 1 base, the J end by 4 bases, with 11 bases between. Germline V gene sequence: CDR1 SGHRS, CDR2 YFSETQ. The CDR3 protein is CASSLIGAGTEAFF. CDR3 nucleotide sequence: TGCGCCAGCAGCTTGATCGGCGCGGGCACTGAAGCTTTCTTT.

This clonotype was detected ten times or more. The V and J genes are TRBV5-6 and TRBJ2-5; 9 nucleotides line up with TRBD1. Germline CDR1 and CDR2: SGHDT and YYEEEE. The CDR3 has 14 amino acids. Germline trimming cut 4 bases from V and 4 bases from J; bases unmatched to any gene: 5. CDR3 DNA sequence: TGTGCCAGCAGCCGGACAGGGGAGGGAGAGACCCAGTACTTC. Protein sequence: CASSRTGEGETQYF.

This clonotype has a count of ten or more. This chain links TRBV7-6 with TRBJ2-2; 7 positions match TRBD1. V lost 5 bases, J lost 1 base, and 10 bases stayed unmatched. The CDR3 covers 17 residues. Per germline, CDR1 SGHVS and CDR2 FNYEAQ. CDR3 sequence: CASSPGGWGQNTGELFF. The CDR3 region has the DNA TGTGCCAGCAGCCCAGGGGGTTGGGGACAGAACACCGGGGAGCTGTTTTTT.

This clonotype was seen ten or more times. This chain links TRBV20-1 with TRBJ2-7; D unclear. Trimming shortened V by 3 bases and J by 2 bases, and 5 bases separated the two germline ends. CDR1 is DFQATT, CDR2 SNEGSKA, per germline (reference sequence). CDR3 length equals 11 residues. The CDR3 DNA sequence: TGCAGTGCTAGTGACACCTACGAGCAGTACTTC. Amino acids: CSASDTYEQYF.

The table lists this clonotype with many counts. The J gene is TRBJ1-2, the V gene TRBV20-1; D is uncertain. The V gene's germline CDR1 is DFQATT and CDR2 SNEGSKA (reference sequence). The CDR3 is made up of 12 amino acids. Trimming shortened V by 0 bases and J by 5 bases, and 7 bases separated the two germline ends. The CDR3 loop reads CSARDNNYGYTF. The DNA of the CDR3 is TGCAGTGCTAGAGATAATAATTATGGCTACACCTTC.

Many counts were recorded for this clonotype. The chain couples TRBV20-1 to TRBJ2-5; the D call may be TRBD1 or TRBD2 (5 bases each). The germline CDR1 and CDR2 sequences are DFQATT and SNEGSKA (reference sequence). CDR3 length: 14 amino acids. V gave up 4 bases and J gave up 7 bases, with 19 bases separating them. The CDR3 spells CSAKESGLRGTQYF. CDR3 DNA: TGCAGTGCTAAAGAGTCGGGGCTGCGTGGGACCCAGTACTTC.